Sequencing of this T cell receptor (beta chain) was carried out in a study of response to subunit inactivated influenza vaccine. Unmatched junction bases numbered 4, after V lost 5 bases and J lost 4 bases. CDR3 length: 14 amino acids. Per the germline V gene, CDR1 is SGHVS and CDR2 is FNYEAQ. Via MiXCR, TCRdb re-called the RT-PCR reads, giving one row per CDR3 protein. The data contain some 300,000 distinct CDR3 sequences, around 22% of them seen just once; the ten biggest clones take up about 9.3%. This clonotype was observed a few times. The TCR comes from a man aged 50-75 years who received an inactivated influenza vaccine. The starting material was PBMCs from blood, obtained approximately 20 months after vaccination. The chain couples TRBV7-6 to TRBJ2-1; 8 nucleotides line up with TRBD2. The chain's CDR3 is CASSAGGPYNEQFF. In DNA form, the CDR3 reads TGTGCCAGCAGCGCGGGGGGACCATACAATGAGCAGTTCTTC.